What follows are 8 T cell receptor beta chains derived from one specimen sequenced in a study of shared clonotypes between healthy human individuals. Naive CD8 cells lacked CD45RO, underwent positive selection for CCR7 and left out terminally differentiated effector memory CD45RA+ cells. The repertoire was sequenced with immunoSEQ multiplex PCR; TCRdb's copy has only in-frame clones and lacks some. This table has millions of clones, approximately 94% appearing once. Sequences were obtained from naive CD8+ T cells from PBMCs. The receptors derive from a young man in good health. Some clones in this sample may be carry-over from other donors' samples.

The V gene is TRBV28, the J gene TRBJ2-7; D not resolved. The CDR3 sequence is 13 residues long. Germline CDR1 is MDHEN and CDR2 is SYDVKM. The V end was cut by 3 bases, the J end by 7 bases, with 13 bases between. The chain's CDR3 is CASSFGRFGEQYF. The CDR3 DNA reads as TGTGCCAGCAGTTTCGGGCGGTTTGGAGAGCAGTACTTC.

CDR3 DNA sequence: TGTGCCAGCAGTTTAACCCAAACGGGCTACGAGCAGTACTTC. Amino acid sequence: CASSLTQTGYEQYF. The chain uses TRBV27 and TRBJ2-7; D unclear. V was trimmed by 2 bases and J by 3 bases, leaving 11 bases between them. CDR1 MNHEY and CDR2 SMNVEV come from the germline V gene (reference sequence). The CDR3 has 14 residues.

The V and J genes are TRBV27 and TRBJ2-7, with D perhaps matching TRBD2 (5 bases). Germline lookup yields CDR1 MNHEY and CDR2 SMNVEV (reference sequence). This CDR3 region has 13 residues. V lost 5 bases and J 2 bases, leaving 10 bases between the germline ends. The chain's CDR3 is CASSGEITYEQYF. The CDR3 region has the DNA TGTGCCAGCAGTGGGGAGATCACCTACGAGCAGTACTTC.

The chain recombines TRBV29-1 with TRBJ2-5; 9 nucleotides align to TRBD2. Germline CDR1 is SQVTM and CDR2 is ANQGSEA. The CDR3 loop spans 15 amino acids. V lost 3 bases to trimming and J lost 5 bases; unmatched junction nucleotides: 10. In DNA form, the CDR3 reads TGCAGCGTTGATTGGGCGGGAGGGCCTCGGGAGACCCAGTACTTC. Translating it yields CSVDWAGGPRETQYF.

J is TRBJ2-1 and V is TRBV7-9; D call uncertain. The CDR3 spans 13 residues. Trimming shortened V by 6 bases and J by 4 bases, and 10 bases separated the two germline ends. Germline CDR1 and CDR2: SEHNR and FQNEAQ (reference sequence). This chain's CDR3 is CASRVAVYNEQFF. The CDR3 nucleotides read TGTGCCAGCAGGGTGGCGGTATACAATGAGCAGTTCTTC.

The CDR3 region is CASSLSVHEQYF. Here the CDR3 DNA reads TGTGCCAGCAGTTTATCGGTCCACGAGCAGTACTTC. V and J are TRBV28 and TRBJ2-7; D uncertain. Looked up from germline, CDR1 is MDHEN and CDR2 is SYDVKM. The V end lost 1 base, the J end lost 5 bases, and 6 bases lay between the germline ends. The CDR3 is 12 amino acids.

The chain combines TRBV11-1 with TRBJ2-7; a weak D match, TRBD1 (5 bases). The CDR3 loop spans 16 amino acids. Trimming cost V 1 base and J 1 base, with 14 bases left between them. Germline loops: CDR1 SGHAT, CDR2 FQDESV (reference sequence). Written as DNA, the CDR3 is TGTGCCAGCAGCTTAGACCCCACGACAGTATCCTACGAGCAGTACTTC. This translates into CASSLDPTTVSYEQYF. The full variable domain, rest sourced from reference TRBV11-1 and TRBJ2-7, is EAEVAQSPRYKITEKSQAVAFWCDPISGHATLYWYRQILGQGPELLVQFQDESVVDDSQLPKDRFSAERLKGVDSTLKIQPAELGDSAMYLCASSLDPTTVSYEQYFGPGTRLTVT.

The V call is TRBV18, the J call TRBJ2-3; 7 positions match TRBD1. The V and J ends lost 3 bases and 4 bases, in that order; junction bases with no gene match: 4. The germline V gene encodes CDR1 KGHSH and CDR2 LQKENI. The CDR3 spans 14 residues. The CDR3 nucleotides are TGTGCCAGCTCACCGACAGGGTCGGCAGATACGCAGTATTTT. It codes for CASSPTGSADTQYF.